This TCR beta chain was found in a study of T cells in localized non-small cell lung cancer. Study results and limitations: Out of the top 100 tumor clones, a median roughly 50 were seen in adjacent lung. Heterogeneity stays possible, as sequencing covered only one tumor region. Tumor showed lower T cell clonality than uninvolved adjacent lung, where it was highest.

CDR1 SEHNR and CDR2 FQNEAQ come from the germline V gene (reference sequence). The CDR3 runs to 16 residues. V lost 5 bases to trimming and J lost 8 bases; unmatched junction nucleotides: 11. About this clone: The antigen is unknown.

Profiled with immunoSEQ multiplex PCR; TCRdb holds only in-frame clones, not every one. The data hold 75,000 to 95,000 clones, with roughly 75% observed a single time. The clonotype originates from a man between 40 and 70 years old with stage II squamous cell lung carcinoma. The starting material was PBMCs, obtained before any cancer treatment. The V gene is TRBV7-9, the J gene TRBJ1-4; TRBD1 aligns across 10 bases. The CDR3 is CASSIPGDRGLEKLFF. CDR3 bases: TGTGCCAGCAGCATCCCCGGCGACAGGGGGCTGGAAAAACTGTTTTTT. Looking up the rest from reference TRBV7-9 and TRBJ1-4 gives the full variable domain: DTGVSQNPRHKITKRGQNVTFRCDPISEHNRLYWYRQTLGQGPEFLTYFQNEAQLEKSRLLSDRFSAERPKGSFSTLEIQRTEQGDSAMYLCASSIPGDRGLEKLFFGSGTQLSVL.